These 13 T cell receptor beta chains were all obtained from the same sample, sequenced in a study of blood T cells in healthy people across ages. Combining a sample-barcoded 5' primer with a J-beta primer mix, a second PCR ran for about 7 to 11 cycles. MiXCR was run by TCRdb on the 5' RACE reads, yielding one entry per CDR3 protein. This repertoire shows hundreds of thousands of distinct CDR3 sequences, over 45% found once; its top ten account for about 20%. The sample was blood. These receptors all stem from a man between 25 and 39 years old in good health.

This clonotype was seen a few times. CDR3 region: CAIRVSSYGYTF. The CDR3 DNA sequence: TGTGCCATCAGAGTATCCAGCTATGGCTACACCTTC. The gene calls are TRBV10-3 and TRBJ1-2; D unresolved. V gave up 6 bases and J gave up 4 bases, with 9 bases separating them. Germline V gene lookup returns CDR1 ENHRY and CDR2 SYGVKD. This CDR3 is 12 amino acids long.

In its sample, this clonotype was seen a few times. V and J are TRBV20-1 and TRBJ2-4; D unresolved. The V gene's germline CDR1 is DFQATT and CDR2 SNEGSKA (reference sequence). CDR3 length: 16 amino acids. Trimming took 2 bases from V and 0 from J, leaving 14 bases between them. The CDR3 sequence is CSARSRKELAKNIQYF. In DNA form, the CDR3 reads TGCAGTGCTAGATCCCGTAAGGAGTTAGCCAAAAACATTCAGTACTTC.

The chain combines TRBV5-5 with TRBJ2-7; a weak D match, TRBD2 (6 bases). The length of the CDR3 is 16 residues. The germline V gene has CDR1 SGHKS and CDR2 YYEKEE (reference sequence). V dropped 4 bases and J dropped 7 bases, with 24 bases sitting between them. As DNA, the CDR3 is TGTGCCAGCAGCCCCGTGCCGGGACTCGCCCCTGATGAGCAGTACTTC. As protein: CASSPVPGLAPDEQYF.

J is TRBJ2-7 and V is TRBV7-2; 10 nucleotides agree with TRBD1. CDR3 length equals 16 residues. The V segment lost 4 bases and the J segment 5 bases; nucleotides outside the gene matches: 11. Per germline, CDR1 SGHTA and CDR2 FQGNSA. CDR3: CASSSQNPGTGDEQYF. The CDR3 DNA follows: TGTGCCAGCAGCTCCCAAAACCCCGGGACAGGGGACGAGCAGTACTTC.

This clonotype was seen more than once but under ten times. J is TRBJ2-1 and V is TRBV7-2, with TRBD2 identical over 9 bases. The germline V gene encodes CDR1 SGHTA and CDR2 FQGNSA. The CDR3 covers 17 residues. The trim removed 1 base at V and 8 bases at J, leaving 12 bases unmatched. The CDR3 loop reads CASSLGPGGSGSDEQFF. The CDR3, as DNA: TGTGCCAGCAGCTTAGGTCCGGGCGGTAGCGGGAGCGATGAGCAGTTCTTC. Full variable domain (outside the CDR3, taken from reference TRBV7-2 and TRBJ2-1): GAGVSQSPSNKVTEKGKDVELRCDPISGHTALYWYRQSLGQGLEFLIYFQGNSAPDKSGLPSDRFSAERTGGSVSTLTIQRTQQEDSAVYLCASSLGPGGSGSDEQFFGPGTRLTVL.

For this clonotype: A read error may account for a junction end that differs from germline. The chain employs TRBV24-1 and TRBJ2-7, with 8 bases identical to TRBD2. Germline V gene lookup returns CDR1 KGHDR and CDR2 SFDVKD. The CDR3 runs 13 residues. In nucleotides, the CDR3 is TGCGCCACCAGTGACCCCGGAGCGGGGGCCCAGTACTTC. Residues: CATSDPGAGAQYF.

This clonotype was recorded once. Written as DNA, the CDR3 is TGTGCCAGCAGCTATTTGGGCAGAAACTATGGCTACACCTTC. Translating gives CASSYLGRNYGYTF. The genes are TRBV7-2 and TRBJ1-2; D ambiguous. CDR1 is SGHTA and CDR2 is FQGNSA in the germline V gene. The CDR3 contains 14 residues. V lost 4 bases, J lost 2 bases, and 11 bases lay in between.

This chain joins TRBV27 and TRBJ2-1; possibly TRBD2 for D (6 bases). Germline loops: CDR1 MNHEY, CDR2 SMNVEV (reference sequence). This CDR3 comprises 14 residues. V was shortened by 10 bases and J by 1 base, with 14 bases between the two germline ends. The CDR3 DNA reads TGTGCCATCCGCCCGAGCGGGTCCTACAATGAGCAGTTCTTC. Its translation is CAIRPSGSYNEQFF.

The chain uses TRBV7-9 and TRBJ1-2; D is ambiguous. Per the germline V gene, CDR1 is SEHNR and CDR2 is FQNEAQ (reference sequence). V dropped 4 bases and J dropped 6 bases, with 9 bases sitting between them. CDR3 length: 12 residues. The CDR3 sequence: CASSWETNGYTF. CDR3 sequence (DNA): TGTGCCAGCAGCTGGGAAACTAATGGCTACACCTTC.

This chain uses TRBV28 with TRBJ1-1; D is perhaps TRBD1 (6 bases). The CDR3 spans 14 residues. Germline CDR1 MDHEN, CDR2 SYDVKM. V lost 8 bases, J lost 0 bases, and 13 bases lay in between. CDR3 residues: CASGQRLMNTEAFF. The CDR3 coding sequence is TGTGCCAGCGGACAGAGACTAATGAACACTGAAGCTTTCTTT. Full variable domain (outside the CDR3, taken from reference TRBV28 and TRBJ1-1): DVKVTQSSRYLVKRTGEKVFLECVQDMDHENMFWYRQDPGLGLRLIYFSYDVKMKEKGDIPEGYSVSREKKERFSLILESASTNQTSMYLCASGQRLMNTEAFFGQGTRLTVV.

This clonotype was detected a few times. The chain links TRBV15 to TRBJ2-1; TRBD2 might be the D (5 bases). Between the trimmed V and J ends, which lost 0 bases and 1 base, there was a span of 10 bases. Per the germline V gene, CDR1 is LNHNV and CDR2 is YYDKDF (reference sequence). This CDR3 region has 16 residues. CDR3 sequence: CATSRDLGASYNEQFF. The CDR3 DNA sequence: TGTGCCACCAGCAGAGACTTGGGAGCATCCTACAATGAGCAGTTCTTC.

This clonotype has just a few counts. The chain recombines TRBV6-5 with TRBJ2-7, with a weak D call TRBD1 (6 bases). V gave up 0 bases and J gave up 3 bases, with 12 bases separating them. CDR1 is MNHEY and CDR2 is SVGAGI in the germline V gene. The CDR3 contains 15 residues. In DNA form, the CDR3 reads TGTGCCAGCAGTTACTCGCAGGGGTTCTTCTACGAGCAGTACTTC. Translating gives CASSYSQGFFYEQYF.

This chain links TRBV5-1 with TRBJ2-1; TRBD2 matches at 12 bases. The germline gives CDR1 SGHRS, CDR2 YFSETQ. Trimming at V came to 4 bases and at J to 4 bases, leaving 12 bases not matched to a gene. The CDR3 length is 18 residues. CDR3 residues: CASSPEATSGSPYNEQFF. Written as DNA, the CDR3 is TGCGCCAGCAGCCCCGAGGCGACTAGCGGGAGCCCTTACAATGAGCAGTTCTTC.